Presented here are 15 T cell receptor beta chains from one specimen sequenced in a study of monozygotic twins with inflammatory bowel disease. From the 5' RACE reads, TCRdb lists one entry per CDR3 protein and no DNA. The sample's table shows roughly 330,000 distinct CDR3 sequences. The sequenced material came from blood. All receptors come from a human donor with ulcerative colitis or Crohn's disease, or a healthy co-twin of an affected twin (not recorded which).

The gene calls are TRBV20-1 and TRBJ1-2. CDR3 length: 11 residues. The V gene's germline CDR1 is DFQATT and CDR2 SNEGSKA (reference sequence). The CDR3 protein is CSARRSYGYTF.

The chain couples TRBV27 to TRBJ2-1; without DNA, the TCRdb call of TRBD2 cannot be checked. The CDR3 has 19 amino acids. The germline V gene encodes CDR1 MNHEY and CDR2 SMNVEV (reference sequence). This CDR3 is CASRPSSGGTTRSYNEQFF.

The chain employs TRBV19 and TRBJ1-5. Per germline, CDR1 LNHDA and CDR2 SQIVND (reference sequence). The CDR3 covers 19 residues. CDR3: CASSIGLQGGLWSNQPQHF.

This chain joins TRBV7-8 and TRBJ1-6; TCRdb lists TRBD1, though no DNA is available to test this call. This CDR3 is built from 16 residues. Germline assignment: CDR1 SGHVS and CDR2 FQNEAQ. CDR3 sequence: CASSLANTGSSSPLHF.

The chain combines TRBV12-3 or TRBV12-4 with TRBJ1-4; as DNA is missing, the TRBD1 call by TCRdb cannot be tested. The CDR3 totals 15 residues. The CDR3 spells CASSFSDRINEKLFF.

The V call is TRBV5-1, the J call TRBJ1-5. Germline CDR1 SGHRS, CDR2 YFSETQ. This CDR3 has 14 amino acids. CDR3 loop: CASSTDGLLGPQHF.

The chain has TRBV20-1 and TRBJ2-3; the TRBD2 assignment by TCRdb is unverifiable without DNA. CDR1 DFQATT and CDR2 SNEGSKA come from the germline V gene (reference sequence). CDR3 length equals 16 residues. This chain's CDR3 is CSARDYPSGSTDTQYF.

This rearrangement joins TRBV27 to TRBJ1-2. This CDR3 spans 14 amino acids. CDR1 and CDR2 (germline): MNHEY, SMNVEV (reference sequence). This CDR3 reads CASSLSNLGRGYTF.

V is TRBV27 and J is TRBJ2-5; checking the TCRdb D call of TRBD1 is not possible without DNA. The CDR3 loop spans 16 amino acids. CDR1 is MNHEY and CDR2 is SMNVEV in the germline V gene (reference sequence). CDR3 region: CASSPRGRGPWETQYF.

The chain has TRBV7-2 and TRBJ2-1; TCRdb returns TRBD2, unconfirmable since there is no DNA. Germline V gene lookup returns CDR1 SGHTA and CDR2 FQGNSA. This CDR3 is built from 14 residues. The CDR3 sequence: CASSLYGGADEQFF. Full variable domain (missing parts from reference TRBV7-2 and TRBJ2-1): GAGVSQSPSNKVTEKGKDVELRCDPISGHTALYWYRQSLGQGLEFLIYFQGNSAPDKSGLPSDRFSAERTGGSVSTLTIQRTQQEDSAVYLCASSLYGGADEQFFGPGTRLTVL.

V gene TRBV20-1 combines with J gene TRBJ2-3; the TCRdb call, TRBD1, lacks DNA for checking. The CDR3 sequence is 14 residues long. In germline, CDR1 is DFQATT, CDR2 SNEGSKA (reference sequence). The CDR3 spells CSAQTGPSTDTQYF.

The chain couples TRBV4-2 to TRBJ1-4; there is no DNA to check the TCRdb D call of TRBD1. The CDR3 is 16 amino acids. CDR1 and CDR2 from the germline V gene are LGHNA and YNFKEQ. CDR3 in amino acids: CASSQGGGQGAEKLFF.

J is TRBJ2-3 and V is TRBV4-1; TCRdb outputs TRBD2, but without DNA this stays unchecked. Germline CDR1 is MGHRA and CDR2 is YSYEKL. The CDR3 totals 17 residues. The CDR3 protein is CASSQEGLGVYTDSQYF.

The chain is built from TRBV27 and TRBJ1-2; TCRdb's D call, TRBD1, is unchecked because there is no DNA. In germline, CDR1 is MNHEY, CDR2 SMNVEV (reference sequence). The CDR3 totals 13 residues. The CDR3 is CASGPRSLDGYTF.

V is TRBV6-5 and J is TRBJ1-2; TCRdb picks TRBD1, but there is no DNA to check that call. Germline V gene data show CDR1 as MNHEY and CDR2 as SVGAGI. The CDR3 sequence is 15 residues long. The CDR3 here is CASSYGDGGSYGYTF.